These 27 T cell receptor beta chains originate from one sample sequenced in a study of T cell responses to AZD1222 COVID-19 vaccine. The data were produced by immunoSEQ multiplex PCR, yet TCRdb's version contains in-frame clones alone and is incomplete. Here the sample spans roughly 150,000 clones, roughly 88% being singletons. The source was peripheral blood, collected 28 days after the second AZD1222 dose. These receptors were collected from an adult who received the AZD1222 COVID-19 vaccine.

CDR3 sequence reads: CASSLGTGEGSGNTIYF. DNA of the CDR3: TGCGCCAGCAGCCTCGGAACGGGAGAGGGATCTGGAAACACCATATATTTT. This chain joins TRBV5-1 and TRBJ1-3, with unresolved D. With 4 bases removed from V and 1 base from J, the gap between germline ends came to 18 bases. This CDR3 is built from 17 residues. Germline V gene sequence: CDR1 SGHRS, CDR2 YFSETQ.

The chain combines TRBV19 with TRBJ2-5; TRBD1 might be the D (6 bases). This CDR3 has 13 amino acids. V gave up 10 bases and J gave up 4 bases, with 16 bases separating them. CDR1 and CDR2 (germline): LNHDA, SQIVND (reference sequence). The chain's CDR3 is CATQQGRRETQYF. CDR3 DNA: TGTGCCACCCAACAGGGCAGGAGAGAGACCCAGTACTTC.

CDR3 region: CASSQEYRGELFF. For the CDR3, the DNA is TGCGCCAGCAGCCAAGAATACAGGGGGGAGCTGTTTTTT. V and J are TRBV4-3 and TRBJ2-2; TRBD1 is a possible D gene (5 bases). Germline lookup yields CDR1 LGHNA and CDR2 YSLEER. Between the trimmed V and J ends, which lost 0 bases and 8 bases, there was a span of 7 bases. The CDR3 totals 13 residues.

The rearrangement joins TRBV7-9 to TRBJ1-4; no clear D. Trimming took off 5 bases at V and 0 bases at J, with 10 bases between the two ends. The CDR3 has 15 residues. Per the germline V gene, CDR1 is SEHNR and CDR2 is FQNEAQ (reference sequence). The CDR3 loop reads CASSPTTATNEKLFF. CDR3 nucleotide sequence: TGTGCCAGCAGCCCGACAACCGCAACTAATGAAAAACTGTTTTTT.

The chain is built from TRBV12-3 or TRBV12-4 and TRBJ2-7, with a tentative D call TRBD2 (6 bases). The CDR3 sequence is 13 residues long. V was cut by 7 bases and J by 0 bases, with 10 bases left in between. In DNA form, the CDR3 reads TGTGCCAGCACTCAGGGAGGCTCCTACGAGCAGTACTTC. It is translated as CASTQGGSYEQYF.

This chain joins TRBV18 and TRBJ2-3; no clear D gene. CDR3 length equals 15 residues. CDR1 is KGHSH and CDR2 is LQKENI in the germline V gene. V lost 1 base, J lost 6 bases, and 14 bases lay in between. The CDR3 loop reads CASSPLGRLEDTQYF. CDR3 coding DNA: TGTGCCAGCTCACCACTGGGTCGCCTGGAGGATACGCAGTATTTT.

The CDR3 protein is CASSSYQGNLDYGYTF. CDR3 nucleotides: TGTGCCAGCAGTTCCTATCAGGGGAACCTTGACTATGGCTACACCTTC. The chain joins TRBV28 to TRBJ1-2, with D possibly matching TRBD1 (6 bases). The germline V and J ends were trimmed by 4 bases and 3 bases, with 18 bases remaining between them. The germline CDR1 and CDR2 sequences are MDHEN and SYDVKM. The CDR3 length is 16 residues.

The chain uses TRBV5-1 and TRBJ1-1; possibly TRBD1 for D (5 bases). The CDR3 covers 15 residues. V was shortened by 2 bases and J by 3 bases, with 14 bases between the two germline ends. From germline, CDR1 is SGHRS and CDR2 YFSETQ. The CDR3 DNA follows: TGCGCCAGCAGCTTCGGGACGGCTCAGGACACTGAAGCTTTCTTT. Amino acids: CASSFGTAQDTEAFF.

V gene TRBV5-6 combines with J gene TRBJ2-7; a possible D gene is TRBD1 (6 bases). Looked up from germline, CDR1 is SGHDT and CDR2 is YYEEEE. There are 14 residues in the CDR3. V lost 3 bases to trimming and J lost 4 bases, with 14 bases between them. The CDR3: CASSSLGQSYEQYF. The CDR3 DNA reads TGTGCCAGCAGCTCCCTAGGACAGTCTTACGAGCAGTACTTC.

J is TRBJ2-2 and V is TRBV25-1, with D tentatively TRBD2 (5 bases). Germline CDR1 reads MGHDK; CDR2 reads SYGVNS. Trimming shortened V by 7 bases and J by 1 base, and 10 bases separated the two germline ends. The CDR3 sequence is 14 residues long. For the CDR3, the DNA is TGTGCCAGCACGGTCGGGGTGAACACCGGGGAGCTGTTTTTT. This translates into CASTVGVNTGELFF.

This clone was seen only a few times. One end of the junction is discordant with germline, which a read error may explain. J is TRBJ2-7 and V is TRBV3-1 (or the pseudogene TRBV3-2); 12 bases map to TRBD2. The CDR3 is made up of 13 amino acids. Germline CDR1 reads LGHDT; CDR2 reads YNNKEL (reference sequence). The CDR3 sequence is CASSQRTSGDVSF. The CDR3 DNA is TGTGCCAGCAGCCAGCGGACTAGCGGGGATGTCTCCTTC.

The rearrangement uses TRBV6-6 and TRBJ1-2, with D perhaps TRBD1 (5 bases). Trimming removed 2 bases from V and 3 bases from J, with 13 bases in between. Germline-derived CDR1 and CDR2 are MNHNY and SVGAGI (reference sequence). The CDR3 runs to 15 residues. The CDR3 DNA reads as TGTGCCAGCAGTTACGGGGGGGTTCGCGACTATGGCTACACCTTC. It encodes CASSYGGVRDYGYTF.

This sequence joins TRBV28 and TRBJ1-3, with unresolved D. V was clipped by 5 bases and J by 2 bases, with 16 bases between them. CDR3 length: 16 residues. Germline CDR1 reads MDHEN; CDR2 reads SYDVKM. CDR3 nucleotides: TGTGCCAGCAGTATCACTTTAGGTGTAGCTGGAAACACCATATATTTT. As protein: CASSITLGVAGNTIYF.

This sequence joins TRBV11-2 and TRBJ2-1; 10 bases fit TRBD2. Germline V gene sequence: CDR1 SGHAT, CDR2 FQNNGV. V gave up 3 bases and J gave up 2 bases; unmatched junction bases: 4. This CDR3 has 16 residues. CDR3 DNA: TGTGCCAGCAGCTTTCAAGCGGGGGGGCCCTACAATGAGCAGTTCTTC. This codes for CASSFQAGGPYNEQFF.

This chain joins TRBV28 and TRBJ1-2; 8 positions agree with TRBD1. Germline V gene sequence: CDR1 MDHEN, CDR2 SYDVKM. The CDR3 length is 15 residues. V trimming: 3 bases; J trimming: 1 base; junction bases outside the gene matches: 4. The CDR3, as DNA: TGTGCCAGCAGTTTGACAGGGGCAGATAACTATGGCTACACCTTC. It is translated as CASSLTGADNYGYTF.

V and J are TRBV6-5 and TRBJ2-7; TRBD1 is a possible D gene (5 bases). Germline CDR1 MNHEY, CDR2 SVGAGI. V was pared by 0 bases and J by 0 bases, with 6 bases between. There are 14 residues in the CDR3. For the CDR3, the DNA is TGTGCCAGCAGTTACTCGCAGGGCTCCTACGAGCAGTACTTC. It specifies CASSYSQGSYEQYF.

This clone was counted only a few times. This chain links TRBV7-2 with TRBJ1-5; maybe TRBD1 (5 bases). Trimming left V 5 bases short and J 4 bases short, with 9 bases between. Germline CDR1 reads SGHTA; CDR2 reads FQGNSA. The CDR3 is 13 amino acids. CDR3 residues: CASSTRQNQPQHF. CDR3 sequence (DNA): TGTGCCAGCAGCACCAGACAGAATCAGCCCCAGCATTTT.

This chain joins TRBV11-2 and TRBJ2-5; TRBD2 agrees at 11 bases. The V segment lost 5 bases and the J segment 13 bases; nucleotides outside the gene matches: 12. Germline CDR1 SGHAT, CDR2 FQNNGV. This CDR3 has 14 residues. The CDR3 spells CASSPKGTSGAPYF. The DNA of the CDR3 is TGTGCCAGCAGCCCTAAAGGGACTAGCGGAGCTCCGTACTTC.

V gene TRBV2 combines with J gene TRBJ1-6; D ambiguous. The CDR3 spans 15 residues. The germline CDR1 and CDR2 sequences are SNHLY and FYNNEI. Between the trimmed V and J ends, which lost 4 bases and 1 base, there was a span of 8 bases. The CDR3 nucleotides read TGTGCCAGCAGTGGTGAGGGTTCCTATAATTCACCCCTCCACTTT. It specifies CASSGEGSYNSPLHF.

This chain links TRBV5-1 with TRBJ2-1; 8 bases align to TRBD2. The CDR3 sequence is 14 residues long. V dropped 6 bases and J dropped 4; count of bases not matched to a gene: 6. CDR1 and CDR2 (germline): SGHRS, YFSETQ. The CDR3 nucleotides read TGCGCCAGCACGTACGGCGGGGGGTACAATGAGCAGTTCTTC. It yields the protein CASTYGGGYNEQFF.

The chain has TRBV5-1 and TRBJ2-3; 8 bases match TRBD1. CDR1 and CDR2 from the germline V gene are SGHRS and YFSETQ. The CDR3 covers 14 residues. The V segment lost 4 bases and the J segment 2 bases; nucleotides outside the gene matches: 3. In nucleotides, the CDR3 is TGCGCCAGCAGCCTGGGACAGGCCACAGATACGCAGTATTTT. As protein: CASSLGQATDTQYF.

This clone was seen just once. The chain carries TRBV28 and TRBJ1-2; D is perhaps TRBD1 (6 bases). The CDR3 totals 13 residues. V lost 2 bases, J lost 6 bases, and 10 bases lay in between. CDR1 MDHEN and CDR2 SYDVKM come from the germline V gene. The DNA of the CDR3 is TGTGCCAGCAGTTTAAGGCAGGGGAATGGCTACACCTTC. Protein sequence: CASSLRQGNGYTF.

This chain links TRBV19 with TRBJ2-1, with TRBD2 as a possible D gene (6 bases). Looked up from germline, CDR1 is LNHDA and CDR2 is SQIVND (reference sequence). The CDR3 is 11 residues long. Deletions cut 10 bases from V and 11 bases from J, with 15 bases between. CDR3 protein: CATASGLKQFF. For the CDR3, the DNA is TGTGCCACCGCCAGCGGGTTAAAGCAGTTCTTC.

This chain joins TRBV14 and TRBJ1-1; no reliable D call. This CDR3 comprises 15 residues. In germline, CDR1 is SGHDN, CDR2 FVKESK. Between the trimmed V and J ends, which lost 0 bases and 4 bases, there was a span of 12 bases. CDR3 DNA sequence: TGTGCCAGCAGCCAAGATGTAGGCTCGGGCACTGAAGCTTTCTTT. Amino acids: CASSQDVGSGTEAFF.

This clone occurred once. CDR3 nucleotides: TGTGCCAGTGCTCGGGACGGAGGCTCTGGAAACACCATATATTTT. This gives the protein CASARDGGSGNTIYF. V gene TRBV19 combines with J gene TRBJ1-3, with D perhaps TRBD1 (5 bases). This CDR3 has 15 amino acids. Trimming stripped 8 bases from V and 0 bases from J, with 14 bases between. CDR1 and CDR2 from the germline V gene are LNHDA and SQIVND (reference sequence). The variable domain in full, completed from reference TRBV19 and TRBJ1-3, reads DGGITQSPKYLFRKEGQNVTLSCEQNLNHDAMYWYRQDPGQGLRLIYYSQIVNDFQKGDIAEGYSVSREKKESFPLTVTSAQKNPTAFYLCASARDGGSGNTIYFGEGSWLTVV.

This clone was recorded only once. The V call is TRBV6-5, the J call TRBJ1-2; 10 positions match TRBD1. V shed 2 bases, J shed 3 bases, and the junction held 6 bases outside the gene matches. This CDR3 has 16 residues. CDR1 is MNHEY and CDR2 is SVGAGI in the germline V gene. The CDR3 DNA reads as TGTGCCAGCAGTTACGCCATGGACAGGGGGGACTATGGCTACACCTTC. It is translated as CASSYAMDRGDYGYTF.

This clone was seen only once. The chain has TRBV6-5 and TRBJ2-7; TRBD2 agrees at 11 bases. The V gene's germline CDR1 is MNHEY and CDR2 SVGAGI. The junction had 2 bases not matched to a gene; V was cut back by 0 bases and J by 4 bases. The CDR3 is 15 residues long. The CDR3 region is CASSYSGLAVYEQYF. The CDR3 nucleotides read TGTGCCAGCAGTTACTCGGGACTAGCGGTATACGAGCAGTACTTC.